The 2 T cell receptor beta chains given below trace back to one sample, sequenced in a study of T cells after yellow fever vaccination. TCRdb reprocessed the 5' RACE reads with MiXCR, giving one entry per CDR3 protein. The sample lists roughly 310,000 distinct CDR3 sequences, roughly 8.7% occurring once. The source was PBMCs, collected on the day of the first yellow fever vaccination. These receptors were taken from a man younger than 35 who received the YFV17D yellow fever vaccine.

This clonotype was counted only a few times. This chain links TRBV11-3 with TRBJ2-3; 13 bases align to TRBD2. The V gene's germline CDR1 is SGHNT and CDR2 YENEEA. The trim removed 1 base at V and 4 bases at J, leaving 5 bases unmatched. CDR3 length equals 17 residues. The CDR3 DNA sequence: TGTGCCAGCAGCTTAGGACTAGCGGGGGGTGGGCCAGATACGCAGTATTTT. Encoded protein: CASSLGLAGGGPDTQYF.

This sequence joins TRBV9 and TRBJ1-1, with a possible D match to TRBD1 (5 bases). CDR3 length: 16 residues. From germline, CDR1 is SGDLS and CDR2 YYNGEE. Trimming removed 2 bases from V and 1 base from J, with 15 bases in between. The CDR3 here is CASSVGQGTSNTEAFF. The CDR3 nucleotides are TGTGCCAGCAGCGTGGGGCAAGGGACGTCGAACACTGAAGCTTTCTTT.